A selection of T cell receptor beta chains follows, all from one sample in a study of OX40 agonist ivuxolimab in advanced cancers. Sequenced by immunoSEQ multiplex PCR; TCRdb stores in-frame clones only, minus some. Counted here are roughly 80,000 clones, roughly 85% occurring once; the ten biggest clones make up around 2.1%. The specimen was CD4+ or CD8+ T cells sorted from blood, collected in a trial of the OX40 agonist ivuxolimab. These receptors all come from an adult with an advanced solid tumor such as melanoma, head and neck, liver or kidney cancer. The CDR3 runs from the conserved cysteine through the conserved F or W. A D gene is named only where the DNA matches it firmly. Rows may omit the clone size; those that give it use once, few, many or a size class.

cdr3_length | d_call | clone_size | j_call | v_call | cdr3_nt | cdr3_aa
18 | TRBD1 | - | TRBJ2-2 | TRBV9 | TGTGCCAGCAGCGTAGAAACGGTGGGACAGGGTGGGACCGGGGAGCTGTTTTTT | CASSVETVGQGGTGELFF
15 | - | few | TRBJ1-5 | TRBV19 | TGTGCCAGTAGTATCGAAGGATCCAGCAGGCAGCCCCAGCATTTT | CASSIEGSSRQPQHF
12 | - | - | TRBJ2-5 | TRBV5-6 | TGTGCCAGCAGCTTAAGAAGTGAGACCCAGTACTTC | CASSLRSETQYF
16 | TRBD1 | once | TRBJ2-1 | TRBV4-1 | TGCGCCAGCAGCCAAGATTGGACAGGGGCCTACAATGAGCAGTTCTTC | CASSQDWTGAYNEQFF
16 | TRBD2 | - | TRBJ2-5 | TRBV11-2 | TGTGCCAGCAGCTTAGGGGTTAGCGGGAGGATGGAGACCCAGTACTTC | CASSLGVSGRMETQYF
12 | - | - | TRBJ1-5 | TRBV5-8 | TGTGCCAGCAGCCCACAGGGCCTGCCCCAGCATTTT | CASSPQGLPQHF
16 | TRBD1 | - | TRBJ1-5 | TRBV7-8 | TGTGCCAGCAGCTCCAGCCCGGGACAGGGTTGGCAGCCCCAGCATTTT | CASSSSPGQGWQPQHF
14 | - | - | TRBJ2-7 | TRBV5-1 | TGCGCCAGCAGCTCGGGGGCCGGGGGCTACGAGCAGTACTTC | CASSSGAGGYEQYF
15 | - | - | TRBJ1-4 | TRBV2 | TGTGCCAGCAGTGTAGGCGGGGGTGTGAGGGAAAAACTGTTTTTT | CASSVGGGVREKLFF
14 | TRBD1 | - | TRBJ1-5 | TRBV6-5 | TGTGCCACCGGGACAGGGGTTAGCAATCAGCCCCAGCATTTT | CATGTGVSNQPQHF
16 | - | - | TRBJ2-5 | TRBV6-1 | TGTGCCAGCAGTGAAAGGGTGGGGCTCCTCGGGGGGACCCAGTACTTC | CASSERVGLLGGTQYF
16 | - | - | TRBJ2-3 | TRBV5-6 | TGTGCCAGCAGCTTGGGTCGGCCTCCGAGCACAGATACGCAGTATTTT | CASSLGRPPSTDTQYF
19 | - | once | TRBJ2-1 | TRBV7-9 | TGTGCCAGCAGCTTAGCCGTTTTGGTGGAGGGCAGCTCCTACAATGAGCAGTTCTTC | CASSLAVLVEGSSYNEQFF
19 | TRBD2 | - | TRBJ2-1 | TRBV9 | TGTGCCAGCAGCGCCCTCCCGACTAGCGGGGGAAGCTCCTACAATGAGCAGTTCTTC | CASSALPTSGGSSYNEQFF
17 | TRBD2 | - | TRBJ2-7 | TRBV13 | TGTGCCAGCACCGAATCGATACTAGCGGGAGGAACCTACGAGCAGTACTTC | CASTESILAGGTYEQYF
10 | TRBD1 | - | TRBJ1-2 | TRBV30 | TGTGCCTGGAGTATGGAGACAGGGACCTTC | CAWSMETGTF
13 | - | - | TRBJ1-3 | TRBV11-2 | TGTGCCAGCAGCCCCCAAACAGGGAACACCATATATTTT | CASSPQTGNTIYF
16 | TRBD1 | - | TRBJ1-4 | TRBV2 | TGTGCCAGCTCGGGACAGATATCTCCAACTAATGAAAAACTGTTTTTT | CASSGQISPTNEKLFF